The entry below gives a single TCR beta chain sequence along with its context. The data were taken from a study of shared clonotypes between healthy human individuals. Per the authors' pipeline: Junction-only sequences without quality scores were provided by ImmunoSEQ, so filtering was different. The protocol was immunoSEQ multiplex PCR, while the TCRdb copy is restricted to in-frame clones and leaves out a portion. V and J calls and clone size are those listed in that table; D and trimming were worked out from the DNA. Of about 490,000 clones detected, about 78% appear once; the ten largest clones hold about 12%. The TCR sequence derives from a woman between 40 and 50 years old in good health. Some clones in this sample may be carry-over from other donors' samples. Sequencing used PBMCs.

The CDR3 here is CAWRGTVVGYTIYF. In DNA form, the CDR3 reads TGTGCCTGGAGGGGGACGGTGGTGGGGTACACCATATATTTT. The chain couples TRBV30 to TRBJ1-3, with D possibly being TRBD1 (5 bases). The CDR3 consists of 14 residues. Germline assignment: CDR1 GTSNPN and CDR2 SVGIG (reference sequence). V lost 3 bases and J 8 bases, leaving 17 bases between the germline ends.